This T cell receptor beta chain was obtained from a study of blood T cell repertoires in COVID-19. About the research overall: Sites across the United States, Italy and Spain contributed samples from acute and convalescent COVID-19.

The data were produced by immunoSEQ multiplex PCR, yet TCRdb's version contains in-frame clones alone and is incomplete. Among some 410,000 clones listed, around nine tenths were seen once. The germline CDR1 and CDR2 sequences are KGHDR and SFDVKD. The CDR3 sequence is 15 residues long. Trimming took off 3 bases at V and 7 bases at J, with 17 bases between the two ends. The sequencing input was PBMCs or T cells enriched from blood (not recorded which). The chain is built from TRBV24-1 and TRBJ1-2; possible D gene TRBD1, 6 bases. The sequence was collected from a woman aged 25 to 39 with acute COVID-19. CDR3 residues: CATSDTGTPASGYTF. CDR3 nucleotides: TGTGCCACCAGTGATACCGGGACACCGGCGAGTGGCTACACCTTC.